This TCR beta chain stems from a study of chemoradiotherapy in HPV16-positive cancers. Study background: A couple of HPV16-positive patients' cells yielded candidate HPV-specific clones and common motifs. General observations from the study: Candidate HPV-specific clones and E7-related TCR motifs grew in tumor during treatment.

Repeated repertoire sampling spanned the course of chemoradiotherapy. The method was immunoSEQ multiplex PCR; TCRdb's version includes in-frame clones alone and lacks a portion of them. The sample shows thousands of clones, around 78% of them seen only once. Per germline, CDR1 MGHRA and CDR2 YSYEKL. Trimming shortened V by 5 bases and J by 8 bases, and 19 bases separated the two germline ends. There are 15 residues in the CDR3. Points on this clone: Its antigen remains unidentified.

The V gene is TRBV4-1, the J gene TRBJ2-4; D is perhaps TRBD2 (6 bases). The sequence derives from a human donor with HPV-associated anogenital cancer. Sampling was carried out from a patient who underwent chemoradiotherapy. For the CDR3, the DNA is TGCGCCAGCAGCGACCGACAGCTCCGGAGGGACATTCAGTACTTC. Amino acid sequence: CASSDRQLRRDIQYF.